The 14 T cell receptor beta chains reported below all come from one sample, sequenced in a study of blood T cells in healthy people across ages. A J-beta primer mix and a sample-barcoded 5' primer were used in a second PCR of about 7 to 12 cycles. Using its own MiXCR run on the 5' RACE reads, TCRdb lists one record per CDR3 protein. This sample has 600,000 to 800,000 distinct CDR3 sequences, with more than 45% found just once. Sample: blood. Receptors originate from a woman of 80 years or more in good health.

The chain combines TRBV11-2 with TRBJ2-4, with TRBD2 matching over 8 bases. The J segment lost 6 bases and the V segment lost 4 bases, leaving 5 bases of the junction unmatched. Germline loops: CDR1 SGHAT, CDR2 FQNNGV. CDR3 size: 14 residues. CDR3 sequence reads: CASSYDGGVNIQYF. CDR3 DNA: TGTGCCAGCAGCTACGACGGGGGGGTAAACATTCAGTACTTC.

There are many counts of this clonotype. V usage is TRBV3-1 and J usage is TRBJ2-2; D call uncertain. This CDR3 is 14 amino acids long. The V gene lost 2 bases and the J gene lost 6 bases, with 10 bases spanning the gap. Germline CDR1 is LGHDT and CDR2 is YNNKEL (reference sequence). CDR3 sequence (DNA): TGTGCCAGCAGCCAAAGTAGTACCGCCGGGGAGCTGTTTTTT. This sequence encodes CASSQSSTAGELFF.

This chain connects TRBV27 to TRBJ2-3; 7 positions match TRBD2. The CDR3 is made up of 16 amino acids. V gave up 3 bases and J gave up 5 bases; unmatched junction bases: 11. The V gene's germline CDR1 is MNHEY and CDR2 SMNVEV (reference sequence). Here the CDR3 DNA reads TGTGCCAGCAGTTTTAAAGTGGGAGGGCCGGGAGATACGCAGTATTTT. Translated, it gives CASSFKVGGPGDTQYF.

This clonotype has just one count. The chain couples TRBV5-1 to TRBJ1-2; D possibly corresponds to TRBD1 (5 bases). The CDR3 has 14 amino acids. V dropped 5 bases and J dropped 9 bases, with 20 bases sitting between them. Germline CDR1 and CDR2: SGHRS and YFSETQ. The CDR3 here is CASSPGTDKGRYTF. In DNA, the CDR3 is TGCGCCAGCAGTCCCGGGACCGACAAGGGCCGCTACACCTTC.

The J gene is TRBJ1-4, the V gene TRBV11-2, with D perhaps TRBD1 (5 bases). With 1 base removed from V and 3 bases from J, the gap between germline ends came to 6 bases. This CDR3 is built from 14 residues. From germline, CDR1 is SGHAT and CDR2 FQNNGV. CDR3 DNA: TGTGCCAGCAGCTTAGGGGACGCTAATGAAAAACTGTTTTTT. As protein: CASSLGDANEKLFF.

CDR3 sequence (DNA): TGTGCCAGCAGCCGGACTAGGGTAGACACCGGGGAGCTGTTTTTT. Translating it yields CASSRTRVDTGELFF. J is TRBJ2-2 and V is TRBV27, with 7 nucleotides matching TRBD2. The germline gives CDR1 MNHEY, CDR2 SMNVEV (reference sequence). Trimming at V came to 6 bases and at J to 3 bases, leaving 7 bases not matched to a gene. This CDR3 region has 15 residues.

The V call is TRBV30, the J call TRBJ1-1; D remains unclear. This CDR3 spans 13 amino acids. From germline, CDR1 is GTSNPN and CDR2 SVGIG (reference sequence). Trimming pared 3 bases from V and 4 bases from J, leaving 12 bases between. The chain's CDR3 is CAWRQTWLTEAFF. CDR3 DNA: TGTGCCTGGAGGCAGACGTGGCTCACTGAAGCTTTCTTT.

The table lists this clonotype with a count of one. The rearrangement uses TRBV11-1 and TRBJ2-3, with D unclear. Germline loops: CDR1 SGHAT, CDR2 FQDESV (reference sequence). Trimming removed 3 bases from V and 8 bases from J, with 12 bases in between. The CDR3 extends over 13 amino acids. The CDR3 spells CASSLLRGRTQYF. CDR3 DNA sequence: TGTGCCAGCAGCTTGCTCCGCGGACGTACGCAGTATTTT.

This clonotype was observed many times. The V and J genes are TRBV27 and TRBJ2-1; 10 bases line up with TRBD1. The CDR3 has 15 residues. From germline, CDR1 is MNHEY and CDR2 SMNVEV (reference sequence). V shed 5 bases, J shed 11 bases, and the junction held 12 bases outside the gene matches. CDR3 nucleotide sequence: TGTGCCAGCAGTCCCCGGACAGGGGGGAGCGGTAAGCAGTTCTTC. Its protein product is CASSPRTGGSGKQFF.

On this clonotype: A single base separates this from a much larger clone, so it may be a read error. The rearrangement joins TRBV5-1 to TRBJ1-2; D is perhaps TRBD1 (5 bases). There are 13 residues in the CDR3. V lost 5 bases, J lost 8 bases, and 16 bases lay in between. The V gene's germline CDR1 is SGHRS and CDR2 YFSETQ. This CDR3 is CASSAGDYLGYTF. The DNA of the CDR3 is TGCGCCAGCAGTGCGGGGGACTACTTAGGCTACACCTTC.

The chain recombines TRBV28 with TRBJ1-2; 9 bases are a match to TRBD1. Germline V gene sequence: CDR1 MDHEN, CDR2 SYDVKM. The V and J ends lost 1 base and 8 bases, in that order; junction bases with no gene match: 14. This CDR3 has 17 amino acids. CDR3 coding DNA: TGTGCCAGCAGTTTATTATGGCACACAGGGGGCGCTGGGGGCTACACCTTC. This encodes CASSLLWHTGGAGGYTF.

The chain has TRBV10-3 and TRBJ2-1; TRBD1 matches at 8 bases. The CDR3 length is 16 residues. Per germline, CDR1 ENHRY and CDR2 SYGVKD. V lost 3 bases, J lost 7 bases, and 11 bases stayed unmatched. CDR3 region: CAISDFETGVENEQFF. The CDR3 coding sequence is TGTGCCATCAGTGACTTCGAGACAGGGGTGGAAAATGAGCAGTTCTTC.

The V and J genes are TRBV5-1 and TRBJ2-6; a weak D match, TRBD1 (5 bases). V was trimmed by 6 bases and J by 0 bases, leaving 10 bases between them. CDR1 is SGHRS, CDR2 YFSETQ, per germline. The CDR3 loop spans 15 amino acids. The CDR3 protein is CASTTGTSGANVLTF. The CDR3 bases are TGCGCCAGCACTACAGGAACCTCTGGGGCCAACGTCCTGACTTTC.

Comments on this clonotype: A read error may be the cause here, since a much bigger clone is one base away. The chain is built from TRBV12-3 or TRBV12-4 and TRBJ2-3, with 7 bases matching TRBD1. This CDR3 is 15 amino acids long. Germline trimming cut 6 bases from V and 0 bases from J; bases unmatched to any gene: 6. CDR3 in amino acids: CASRENRGSTDTQYF. The CDR3 coding sequence is TGTGCCAGCAGGGAAAACAGGGGCAGCACAGATACGCAGTATTTT.